This is a list of T cell receptor beta chains from one sample in a study of T cells expressing NK-cell markers. Using the 5' RACE reads, TCRdb records one entry per CDR3 protein without DNA. This sample contains about 260,000 distinct CDR3 sequences. The sample was blood T cells: a sorted CD56 or NKG2C T cell subset, CD4+ or CD8+ T cells, or bulk PBMC T cells (not recorded which). The receptor set was obtained from a woman between 18 and 69 years old in good health. CDR3s include the opening cysteine and the closing phenylalanine or tryptophan.

CDR3aa	j_gene	v_gene
CASSPRQGSSPLHF	TRBJ1-6	TRBV11-2
CSARGWTSSGEQFF	TRBJ2-1	TRBV20-1
CASSRRGSGGDTGELFF	TRBJ2-2	TRBV11-2
CASSYRGAGANVLTF	TRBJ2-6	TRBV3-1
CSARGRANYGYTF	TRBJ1-2	TRBV20-1
CASSDGGKQETQYF	TRBJ2-5	TRBV10-1
CATGKGEVRNTEAFF	TRBJ1-1	TRBV2
CSSDPYQETQYF	TRBJ2-5	TRBV20-1
CASSFRTGTTEAFF	TRBJ1-1	TRBV11-2
CASRPEAGVWQPQHF	TRBJ1-5	TRBV7-2
CASSFGQTQETQYF	TRBJ2-5	TRBV7-2
CASSLVPINYEQYF	TRBJ2-7	TRBV5-1
CATSRGEVYGYTF	TRBJ1-2	TRBV24-1
CAWSDGVGTYEQYF	TRBJ2-7	TRBV30
CASSQGLDTEAFF	TRBJ1-1	TRBV7-2
CSLRDRGGWQYF	TRBJ2-7	TRBV29-1
CASSYPGTGDGEQFF	TRBJ2-1	TRBV28
CASSQDGNGYTEAFF	TRBJ1-1	TRBV4-3
CASNLPGETQYF	TRBJ2-5	TRBV5-1
CSANYPDGYTF	TRBJ1-2	TRBV20-1
CASRLADLSGANVLTF	TRBJ2-6	TRBV6-2/TRBV6-3
CSANSRGSGNTIYF	TRBJ1-3	TRBV20-1
CSARYREYNEQFF	TRBJ2-1	TRBV20-1
CSAPRTGTYEQYF	TRBJ2-7	TRBV20-1
CASCLRDTNTGELFF	TRBJ2-2	TRBV7-8
CATSITDTQYF	TRBJ2-3	TRBV15